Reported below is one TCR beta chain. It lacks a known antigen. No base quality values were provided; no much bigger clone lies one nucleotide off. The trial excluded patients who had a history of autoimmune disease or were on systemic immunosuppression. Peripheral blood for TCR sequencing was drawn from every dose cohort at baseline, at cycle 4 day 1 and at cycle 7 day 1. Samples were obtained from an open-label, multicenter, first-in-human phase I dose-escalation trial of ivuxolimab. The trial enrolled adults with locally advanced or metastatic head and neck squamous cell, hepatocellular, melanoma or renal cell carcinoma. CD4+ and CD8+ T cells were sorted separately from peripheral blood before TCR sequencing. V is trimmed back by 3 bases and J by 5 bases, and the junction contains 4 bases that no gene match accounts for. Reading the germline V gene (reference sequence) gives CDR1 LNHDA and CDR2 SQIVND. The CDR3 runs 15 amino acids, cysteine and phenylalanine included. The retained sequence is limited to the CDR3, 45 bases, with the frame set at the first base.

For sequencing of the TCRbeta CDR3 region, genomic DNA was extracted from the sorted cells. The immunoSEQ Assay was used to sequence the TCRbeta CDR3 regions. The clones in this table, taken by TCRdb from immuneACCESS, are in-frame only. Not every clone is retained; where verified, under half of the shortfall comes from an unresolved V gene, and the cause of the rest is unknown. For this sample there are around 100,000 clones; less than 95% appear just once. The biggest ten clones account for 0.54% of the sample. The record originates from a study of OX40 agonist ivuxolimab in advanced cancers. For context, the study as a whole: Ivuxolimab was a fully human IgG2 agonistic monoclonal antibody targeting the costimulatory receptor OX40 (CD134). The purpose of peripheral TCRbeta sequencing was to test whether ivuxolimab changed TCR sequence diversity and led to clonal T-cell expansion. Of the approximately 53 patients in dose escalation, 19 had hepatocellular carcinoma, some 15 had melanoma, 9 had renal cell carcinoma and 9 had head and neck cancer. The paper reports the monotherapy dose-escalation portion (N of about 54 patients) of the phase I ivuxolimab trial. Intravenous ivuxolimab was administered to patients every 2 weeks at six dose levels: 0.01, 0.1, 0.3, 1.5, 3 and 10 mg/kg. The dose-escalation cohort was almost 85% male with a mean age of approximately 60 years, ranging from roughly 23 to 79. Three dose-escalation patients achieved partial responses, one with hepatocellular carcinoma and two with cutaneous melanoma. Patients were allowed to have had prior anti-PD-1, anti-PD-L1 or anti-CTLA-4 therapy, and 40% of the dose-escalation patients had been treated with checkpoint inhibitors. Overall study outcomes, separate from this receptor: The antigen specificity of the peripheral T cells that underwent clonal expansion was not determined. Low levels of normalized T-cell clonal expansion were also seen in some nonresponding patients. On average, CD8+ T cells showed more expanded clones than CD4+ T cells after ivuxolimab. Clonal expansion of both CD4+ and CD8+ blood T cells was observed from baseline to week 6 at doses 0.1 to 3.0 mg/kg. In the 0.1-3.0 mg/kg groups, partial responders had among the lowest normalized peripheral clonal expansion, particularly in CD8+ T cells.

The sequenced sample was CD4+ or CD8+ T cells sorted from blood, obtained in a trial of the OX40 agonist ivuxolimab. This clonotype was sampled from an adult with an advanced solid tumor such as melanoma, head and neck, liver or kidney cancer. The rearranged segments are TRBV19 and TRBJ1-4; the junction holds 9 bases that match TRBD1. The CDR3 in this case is CASSILGTGNEKLFF. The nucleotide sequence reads TGTGCCAGTAGTATCTTAGGGACAGGGAATGAAAAACTGTTTTTT. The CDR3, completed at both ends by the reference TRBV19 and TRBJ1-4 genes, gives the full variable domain DGGITQSPKYLFRKEGQNVTLSCEQNLNHDAMYWYRQDPGQGLRLIYYSQIVNDFQKGDIAEGYSVSREKKESFPLTVTSAQKNPTAFYLCASSILGTGNEKLFFGSGTQLSVL.